The 29 T cell receptor beta chains below were found in one sample sequenced in a study of blood T cell repertoires in COVID-19. Generated by immunoSEQ multiplex PCR, the TCRdb table keeps only in-frame clones and is missing some. The table records over 250,000 clones, approximately 83% of them present only once. The material sequenced was peripheral blood. These receptors were taken from a woman aged 50 to 65 who had recovered from COVID-19.

The rearrangement uses TRBV11-2 and TRBJ2-2; D is unclear. V was pared by 1 base and J by 2 bases, with 8 bases between. CDR3 size: 15 residues. Germline CDR1 and CDR2: SGHAT and FQNNGV. The CDR3 is CASSLGRINTGELFF. For the CDR3, the DNA is TGTGCCAGCAGCTTAGGCAGGATTAACACCGGGGAGCTGTTTTTT.

The chain is built from TRBV7-9 and TRBJ2-7, with unresolved D. Germline V lookup: CDR1 SEHNR, CDR2 FQNEAQ (reference sequence). CDR3 length equals 14 residues. Trimming took off 1 base at V and 0 bases at J, with 7 bases between the two ends. In DNA, the CDR3 is TGTGCCAGCAGCTTAGTCTCAGTCTCCTACGAGCAGTACTTC. Translation gives CASSLVSVSYEQYF.

This clone came up a few times. This chain uses TRBV5-1 with TRBJ2-6; D is perhaps TRBD2 (6 bases). The CDR3 consists of 18 residues. Germline CDR1 reads SGHRS; CDR2 reads YFSETQ. V lost 2 bases, J lost 0 bases, and 15 bases lay in between. CDR3: CASSLGRLADSGANVLTF. CDR3 coding DNA: TGCGCCAGCAGCTTAGGGAGGCTGGCAGACTCTGGGGCCAACGTCCTGACTTTC.

V gene TRBV7-2 combines with J gene TRBJ1-4; D is unclear. The V gene lost 5 bases and the J gene lost 3 bases, with 22 bases spanning the gap. Germline V gene sequence: CDR1 SGHTA, CDR2 FQGNSA. This CDR3 has 18 amino acids. The CDR3 spells CASSRDVNLVSSNEKLFF. Written as DNA, the CDR3 is TGTGCCAGCAGCCGGGATGTAAATTTGGTCAGTTCTAATGAAAAACTGTTTTTT.

In regard to this clone: The sample has other DNA sequences that encode this CDR3 too. V gene TRBV30 combines with J gene TRBJ1-2; possible D gene TRBD1, 6 bases. In germline, CDR1 is GTSNPN, CDR2 SVGIG (reference sequence). The CDR3 runs 12 residues. The V and J ends lost 0 bases and 4 bases respectively, with 6 bases between them. The CDR3 bases are TGTGCCTGGAGTGTAGGGGGCTATGGCTACACCTTC. It codes for CAWSVGGYGYTF.

Here the CDR3 reads CASRGSFTEAFF. CDR3 DNA: TGTGCCAGCAGGGGGAGTTTCACTGAAGCTTTCTTT. The chain employs TRBV6-5 and TRBJ1-1; D is undetermined. V shed 6 bases and J shed 4 bases, with 9 bases lying between them. CDR3 size: 12 residues. CDR1 is MNHEY and CDR2 is SVGAGI in the germline V gene.

In its sample, this clone was seen once. The rearrangement uses TRBV5-6 and TRBJ1-2; D unresolved. Germline V gene data show CDR1 as SGHDT and CDR2 as YYEEEE. V was shortened by 0 bases and J by 4 bases, with 7 bases between the two germline ends. This CDR3 is 13 amino acids long. The CDR3 spells CASSLGQSYGYTF. The CDR3 nucleotides read TGTGCCAGCAGCTTGGGCCAGTCCTATGGCTACACCTTC.

J is TRBJ2-1 and V is TRBV27; D may be TRBD2 (6 bases). The CDR3 extends over 14 amino acids. V was trimmed by 6 bases and J by 7 bases, leaving 16 bases between them. CDR1 is MNHEY, CDR2 SMNVEV, per germline (reference sequence). In DNA, the CDR3 is TGTGCCAGCAGGAAGGAGGGAGGCGGGAATGAGCAGTTCTTC. The encoded protein is CASRKEGGGNEQFF.

Remarks on this clone: Other DNA sequences within the sample encode an identical CDR3. The chain carries TRBV7-2 and TRBJ1-4; D is perhaps TRBD1 (6 bases). The CDR3 covers 15 residues. The germline V gene encodes CDR1 SGHTA and CDR2 FQGNSA. The V end was cut by 4 bases, the J end by 4 bases, with 13 bases between. The CDR3: CASSSQGSHNEKLFF. The CDR3 DNA reads TGTGCCAGCAGCTCGCAGGGGTCACATAATGAAAAACTGTTTTTT. The whole variable domain, filled in from reference TRBV7-2 and TRBJ1-4, reads GAGVSQSPSNKVTEKGKDVELRCDPISGHTALYWYRQSLGQGLEFLIYFQGNSAPDKSGLPSDRFSAERTGGSVSTLTIQRTQQEDSAVYLCASSSQGSHNEKLFFGSGTQLSVL.

The chain recombines TRBV6-2 or TRBV6-3 with TRBJ2-7; TRBD2 matches 9 bases. The CDR3 loop spans 19 amino acids. Germline trimming cut 6 bases from V and 9 bases from J; bases unmatched to any gene: 27. CDR1 is MNHEY, CDR2 SVGEGT, per germline. The CDR3 nucleotides are TGTGCCAGCAGCTCGACCTCTAGCGGGGAGATCTCCCGGAGGGTTGGGCAGTACTTC. Translated: CASSSTSSGEISRRVGQYF.

The rearrangement joins TRBV29-1 to TRBJ2-7, with 10 nucleotides matching TRBD1. The trim removed 6 bases at V and 0 bases at J, leaving 5 bases unmatched. Germline V CDR1 and CDR2: SQVTM, ANQGSEA. The CDR3 runs 14 residues. DNA of the CDR3: TGCAGCGTGCTGGGACAGGGGAGCTCCTACGAGCAGTACTTC. It codes for CSVLGQGSSYEQYF.

The V gene is TRBV15, the J gene TRBJ2-7; D perhaps matches TRBD2 (6 bases). CDR1 and CDR2 from the germline V gene are LNHNV and YYDKDF (reference sequence). V was clipped by 1 base and J by 0 bases, with 10 bases between them. CDR3 length equals 15 residues. As DNA, the CDR3 is TGTGCCACCAGCAGAGGGGAGGCGGCCTCCTACGAGCAGTACTTC. It is translated as CATSRGEAASYEQYF. The variable domain in full, completed from reference TRBV15 and TRBJ2-7, reads DAMVIQNPRYQVTQFGKPVTLSCSQTLNHNVMYWYQQKSSQAPKLLFHYYDKDFNNEADTPDNFQSRRPNTSFCFLDIRSPGLGDTAMYLCATSRGEAASYEQYFGPGTRLTVT.

V gene TRBV7-8 combines with J gene TRBJ2-1; 13 bases align to TRBD2. The CDR3 totals 16 residues. The germline V gene encodes CDR1 SGHVS and CDR2 FQNEAQ. V lost 5 bases and J lost 4; bases outside the gene matches: 5. This CDR3 is CASSPGLAGVYNEQFF. The DNA for the CDR3 is TGTGCCAGCAGCCCCGGACTAGCGGGAGTATACAATGAGCAGTTCTTC. Combining the CDR3 with reference TRBV7-8 and TRBJ2-1 gives the whole variable domain GAGVSQSPRYKVAKRGQDVALRCDPISGHVSLFWYQQALGQGPEFLTYFQNEAQLDKSGLPSDRFFAERPEGSVSTLKIQRTQQEDSAVYLCASSPGLAGVYNEQFFGPGTRLTVL.

The chain carries TRBV2 and TRBJ1-5; 9 bases map to TRBD1. Germline assignment: CDR1 SNHLY and CDR2 FYNNEI. Trimming took 6 bases from V and 2 from J; bases not matched to a gene: 5. CDR3 size: 15 residues. CDR3 loop: CASRDRTGGNQPQHF. As DNA, the CDR3 is TGTGCCAGCAGGGATCGGACAGGGGGCAATCAGCCCCAGCATTTT.

The chain uses TRBV5-6 and TRBJ1-1, with TRBD1 identical over 7 bases. The trim removed 2 bases at V and 3 bases at J, leaving 4 bases unmatched. CDR3 length: 14 residues. Germline CDR1 and CDR2: SGHDT and YYEEEE. This CDR3 is CASSLVDRYTEAFF. CDR3 DNA: TGTGCCAGCAGCTTAGTGGACAGGTACACTGAAGCTTTCTTT.

V and J are TRBV27 and TRBJ2-6; TRBD2 agrees at 7 bases. V shed 3 bases and J 2 bases; nucleotides not matched to a gene: 1. CDR1 is MNHEY and CDR2 is SMNVEV in the germline V gene (reference sequence). This CDR3 contains 15 residues. The CDR3 bases are TGTGCCAGCAGTTTGGCGGGGGCTGGGGCCAACGTCCTGACTTTC. Translating gives CASSLAGAGANVLTF.

The chain carries TRBV19 and TRBJ2-7; D possibly corresponds to TRBD1 (6 bases). The CDR3 has 14 residues. Germline V gene data show CDR1 as LNHDA and CDR2 as SQIVND (reference sequence). V was clipped by 4 bases and J by 2 bases, with 12 bases between them. The CDR3 nucleotides are TGTGCCAGTAGTAATATGGACAGTACCTACGAGCAGTACTTC. Encoded protein: CASSNMDSTYEQYF.

J is TRBJ1-2 and V is TRBV2; D remains unclear. Trimming removed 5 bases from V and 6 bases from J, with 16 bases in between. The CDR3 length is 14 residues. CDR1 and CDR2 from the germline V gene are SNHLY and FYNNEI. CDR3 DNA sequence: TGTGCCAGCAGTCCAGATCTAGCCGGCCATGGCTACACCTTC. Amino acids: CASSPDLAGHGYTF.

The rearrangement joins TRBV21-1 to TRBJ1-4. TRBV21-1 is a pseudogene segment. The CDR3 covers 10 residues. CDR3 sequence (DNA): TGTGCCCCGGGAAATGAAAAACTGTTTTTT. This translates into CAPGNEKLFF.

This chain joins TRBV7-2 and TRBJ1-1; D possibly corresponds to TRBD1 (5 bases). Germline V CDR1 and CDR2: SGHTA, FQGNSA. This CDR3 is built from 15 residues. Trimming left V 3 bases short and J 0 bases short, with 11 bases between. DNA for the CDR3: TGTGCCAGCAGCTTCGGCGGGGGTATGAACACTGAAGCTTTCTTT. Translated, it gives CASSFGGGMNTEAFF.

V and J are TRBV5-1 and TRBJ2-5; 10 nucleotides align to TRBD2. Germline V gene lookup returns CDR1 SGHRS and CDR2 YFSETQ. The CDR3 covers 14 residues. The V gene end was trimmed by 4 bases and the J gene end by 6 bases; junction bases not matched to a gene: 6. CDR3 sequence reads: CASSPAGGSQTQYF. The CDR3 DNA reads TGCGCCAGCAGCCCAGCGGGAGGGTCACAGACCCAGTACTTC.

The V call is TRBV7-8, the J call TRBJ1-2, with D unclear. Germline V gives CDR1 SGHVS, CDR2 FQNEAQ. The ends were cut back, 1 base at V and 6 bases at J, with 15 bases in the middle. The CDR3 sequence is 15 residues long. The CDR3 DNA follows: TGTGCCAGCAGCTTAGTGGCAAACAGTCGTAATGGCTACACCTTC. Translating gives CASSLVANSRNGYTF.

The chain carries TRBV5-1 and TRBJ2-1; D tentatively reads TRBD1 or TRBD2 (5 bases each). CDR1 is SGHRS, CDR2 YFSETQ, per germline. V was trimmed by 4 bases and J by 0 bases, leaving 17 bases between them. This CDR3 region has 17 residues. CDR3 DNA sequence: TGCGCCAGCAGCGTGGGGCCAACGGGGAGCTCCTACAATGAGCAGTTCTTC. It yields the protein CASSVGPTGSSYNEQFF.

The chain uses TRBV29-1 and TRBJ1-1, with 7 nucleotides matching TRBD1. The CDR3 consists of 13 residues. V gave up 5 bases and J gave up 5 bases; unmatched junction bases: 8. Germline values: CDR1 SQVTM, CDR2 ANQGSEA. CDR3 DNA sequence: TGCAGCGTTTTGAGGGGGCGAGCGACTGAAGCTTTCTTT. Its protein is CSVLRGRATEAFF.

The chain couples TRBV30 to TRBJ1-1; D may be TRBD1 (5 bases). This CDR3 region has 14 residues. Trimming removed 1 base at V and 5 bases at J, with 14 bases between. Germline values: CDR1 GTSNPN, CDR2 SVGIG (reference sequence). CDR3 amino acids: CAWSARRGWTEAFF. Written as DNA, the CDR3 is TGTGCCTGGAGTGCGAGGAGGGGATGGACTGAAGCTTTCTTT.

V is TRBV9 and J is TRBJ1-2; TRBD1 matches 8 bases. V lost 4 bases to trimming and J lost 5 bases; unmatched junction nucleotides: 16. Germline V CDR1 and CDR2: SGDLS, YYNGEE. The CDR3 has 17 residues. The CDR3 region is CASSNPTGQGQRYGYTF. The DNA of the CDR3 is TGTGCCAGCAGCAACCCTACAGGACAGGGCCAAAGGTATGGCTACACCTTC.

The V and J genes are TRBV5-1 and TRBJ2-1; D might be TRBD1 (6 bases). Trimming left V 0 bases short and J 7 bases short, with 17 bases between. Germline lookup yields CDR1 SGHRS and CDR2 YFSETQ. The CDR3 spans 16 residues. The CDR3 protein is CASSLEGDTLRNEQFF. CDR3 in DNA: TGCGCCAGCAGCTTGGAAGGGGACACACTTCGGAATGAGCAGTTCTTC.

The gene calls are TRBV27 and TRBJ2-5, with D possibly matching TRBD2 (7 bases). The CDR3 contains 15 residues. The V gene lost 6 bases and the J gene lost 1 base, with 15 bases spanning the gap. Per the germline V gene, CDR1 is MNHEY and CDR2 is SMNVEV (reference sequence). CDR3 sequence reads: CASRLARGAQETQYF. DNA for the CDR3: TGTGCCAGCAGATTAGCCCGGGGGGCCCAAGAGACCCAGTACTTC.

The rearrangement uses TRBV5-1 and TRBJ1-2; TRBD1 agrees at 8 bases. CDR1 and CDR2 (germline): SGHRS, YFSETQ. The CDR3 loop spans 14 amino acids. The junction had 5 bases not matched to a gene; V was cut back by 1 base and J by 6 bases. The CDR3 nucleotides read TGCGCCAGCAGCTTGACTGCAGGGGGCGATGGCTACACCTTC. This gives the protein CASSLTAGGDGYTF.